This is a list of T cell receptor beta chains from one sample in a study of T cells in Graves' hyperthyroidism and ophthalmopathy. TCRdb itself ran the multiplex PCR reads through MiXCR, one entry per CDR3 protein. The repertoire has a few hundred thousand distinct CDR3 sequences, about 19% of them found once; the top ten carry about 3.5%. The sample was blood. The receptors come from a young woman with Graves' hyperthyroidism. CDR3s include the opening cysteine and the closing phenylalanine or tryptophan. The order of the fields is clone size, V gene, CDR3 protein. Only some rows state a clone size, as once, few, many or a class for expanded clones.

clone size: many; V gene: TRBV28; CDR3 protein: CASSLGAGANNQPQHF
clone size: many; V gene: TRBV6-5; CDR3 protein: CASSSPRGDQPQHF
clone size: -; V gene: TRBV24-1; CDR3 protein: CATSVDTGELFF
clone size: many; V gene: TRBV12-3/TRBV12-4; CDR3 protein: CASSPVKGAPEQYF
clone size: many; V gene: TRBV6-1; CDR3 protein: CASHREEHQPQHF
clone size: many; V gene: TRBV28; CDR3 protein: CASGSTGEETQYF
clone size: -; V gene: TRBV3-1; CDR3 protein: CASSPTGQEAGYF
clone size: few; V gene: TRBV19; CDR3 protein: CASSLGTSGGRGTQYF
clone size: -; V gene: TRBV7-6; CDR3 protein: CASSLMRGSATGELFF
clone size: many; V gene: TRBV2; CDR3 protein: CASSLRSSTDTIYF
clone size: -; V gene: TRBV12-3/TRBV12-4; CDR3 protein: CASTGLAGAEYF
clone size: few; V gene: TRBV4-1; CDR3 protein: CASRVGAPHTGELFF
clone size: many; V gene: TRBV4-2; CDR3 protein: CASSLEGGNTEAFF
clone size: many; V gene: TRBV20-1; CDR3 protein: CSARRGKNIQYF
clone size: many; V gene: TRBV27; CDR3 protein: CASSRAGAGYTF
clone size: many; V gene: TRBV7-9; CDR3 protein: CASSFPGVSYEQYF
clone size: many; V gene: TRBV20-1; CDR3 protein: CSAGPVGGGATETQYF
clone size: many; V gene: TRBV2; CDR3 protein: CASQLVGGYRNIQYF
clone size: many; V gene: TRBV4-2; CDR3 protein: CASSPEGARSYGYTF
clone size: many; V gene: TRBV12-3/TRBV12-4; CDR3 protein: CASSLVLAGTGELFF
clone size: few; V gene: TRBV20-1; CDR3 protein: CRGKGSGGGSGGRNTGELFF
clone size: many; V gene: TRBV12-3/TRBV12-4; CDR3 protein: CASSYRGGELFF
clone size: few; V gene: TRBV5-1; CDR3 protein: CASSLGDRGASYEQYF
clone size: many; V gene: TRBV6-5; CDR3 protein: CASRRTKSGNTIYF
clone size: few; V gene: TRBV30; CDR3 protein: CAWSQHRAKETQYF
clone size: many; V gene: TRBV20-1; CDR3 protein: CSAQDQGWNQPQHF
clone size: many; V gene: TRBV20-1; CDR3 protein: CSASDTPNYGYTF
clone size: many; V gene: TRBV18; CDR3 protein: CASSQVGVTYEQYF
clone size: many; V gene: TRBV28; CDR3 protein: CASSPWTSGDQETQYF
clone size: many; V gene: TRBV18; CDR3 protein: CASSPGRMNTEAFF
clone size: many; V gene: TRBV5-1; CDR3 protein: CASSSRQGDGYTF
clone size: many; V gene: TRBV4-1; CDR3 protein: CASSQDLGPYEQYF
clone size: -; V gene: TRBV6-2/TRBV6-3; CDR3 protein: CASSSSYRIYGYTF
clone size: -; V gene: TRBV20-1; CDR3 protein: CSARGLAGDSGDLFF
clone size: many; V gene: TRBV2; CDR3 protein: CASRVKTGPSYEQYF